The 16 T cell receptor beta chains reported below all come from one sample, sequenced in a study of control samples from healthy donors and cancer patients. The protocol was immunoSEQ multiplex PCR, while the TCRdb copy is restricted to in-frame clones and leaves out a portion. This sample yields some 150,000 clones, of which roughly 94% are seen a single time; 13% to 15% belongs to the top ten. The specimen was PBMCs. Every receptor here comes from a man in his sixties with colorectal cancer.

This rearrangement joins TRBV6-1 to TRBJ1-5; 7 bases are shared with TRBD1. Germline CDR1 and CDR2: MNHNS and SASEGT. This CDR3 is built from 14 residues. Trimming cost V 1 base and J 4 bases; bases outside gene matches: 1. The CDR3 DNA reads TGTGCCAGCAGTGAAGAGACAGGGAATCAGCCCCAGCATTTT. Protein sequence: CASSEETGNQPQHF.

The rearrangement links TRBV19 to TRBJ1-6; possible D gene TRBD1, 5 bases. The CDR3 is 15 amino acids. V was cut by 0 bases and J by 7 bases, with 10 bases left in between. Per germline, CDR1 LNHDA and CDR2 SQIVND (reference sequence). In DNA form, the CDR3 reads TGTGCCAGTAGTATAGAAGGGGTCGGGAATTCACCCCTCCACTTT. This sequence encodes CASSIEGVGNSPLHF.

The rearrangement links TRBV10-3 to TRBJ2-3; no firm D call. V lost 9 bases, J lost 0 bases, and 1 base lay in between. This CDR3 region has 10 residues. CDR1 is ENHRY and CDR2 is SYGVKD in the germline V gene. CDR3 bases: TGTGCCATGAGCACAGATACGCAGTATTTT. Protein product: CAMSTDTQYF.

V and J are TRBV18 and TRBJ1-1; D gene ambiguous. V lost 4 bases and J 7 bases, leaving 7 bases between the germline ends. Germline lookup yields CDR1 KGHSH and CDR2 LQKENI. The CDR3 consists of 11 residues. CDR3 in amino acids: CASSLASEAFF. The CDR3, as DNA: TGTGCCAGCTCACTTGCTAGTGAAGCTTTCTTT.

Only one count was recorded for this clone. For the CDR3, the DNA is TGTGCCAGCAGTACCTCCGGGACAGGGGGCCACGAGCAGTACTTC. The encoded protein is CASSTSGTGGHEQYF. The V call is TRBV6-5, the J call TRBJ2-7; 12 positions agree with TRBD1. Germline CDR1 is MNHEY and CDR2 is SVGAGI. This CDR3 contains 15 residues. Trimming at V came to 5 bases and at J to 5 bases, leaving 7 bases not matched to a gene.

The V call is TRBV18, the J call TRBJ1-2; D perhaps matches TRBD1 (6 bases). This CDR3 is built from 13 residues. The V end lost 4 bases, the J end lost 3 bases, and 9 bases lay between the germline ends. Germline CDR1 and CDR2: KGHSH and LQKENI. In DNA, the CDR3 is TGTGCCAGCTCACTAGGGGGTGACTATGGCTACACCTTC. This translates into CASSLGGDYGYTF.

Comments on this clone: Different DNA sequences within this sample yield the same CDR3. The chain combines TRBV6-5 with TRBJ1-1; TRBD1 is a possible D gene (5 bases). The V gene's germline CDR1 is MNHEY and CDR2 SVGAGI. The V and J ends lost 2 bases and 3 bases respectively, with 7 bases between them. The CDR3 is 13 amino acids. The CDR3 region has the DNA TGTGCCAGCAGTTACCTCAGGGACACTGAAGCTTTCTTT. Translating gives CASSYLRDTEAFF.

In its sample, this clone was seen a few times. This chain connects TRBV2 to TRBJ2-4, with D perhaps being TRBD1 or TRBD2 (5 bases each). Trimming left V 2 bases short and J 3 bases short, with 11 bases between. The CDR3 runs to 15 residues. The germline V gene has CDR1 SNHLY and CDR2 FYNNEI. The CDR3 bases are TGTGCCAGCAGTGAACCCGGGGACCTCAAAAACATTCAGTACTTC. It is translated as CASSEPGDLKNIQYF.

The chain couples TRBV7-2 to TRBJ1-1; 7 positions match TRBD1. The CDR3 has 15 amino acids. CDR1 SGHTA and CDR2 FQGNSA come from the germline V gene. With V trimmed by 5 bases and J by 1 base, 7 bases remained unmatched. CDR3 in amino acids: CASSTRQGENTEAFF. Here the CDR3 DNA reads TGTGCCAGCAGCACAAGACAGGGTGAGAACACTGAAGCTTTCTTT.

A single count supports this clone. V gene TRBV7-6 combines with J gene TRBJ1-2; no reliable D call. Trimming cost V 4 bases and J 6 bases, with 12 bases left between them. Per germline, CDR1 SGHVS and CDR2 FNYEAQ. CDR3 length: 13 amino acids. The CDR3 sequence: CASSSAGVNGYTF. CDR3 DNA: TGTGCCAGCAGCTCCGCCGGGGTTAATGGCTACACCTTC.

V usage is TRBV4-2 and J usage is TRBJ2-5, with 10 bases fitting TRBD1. CDR3 length equals 15 residues. V gave up 0 bases and J gave up 5 bases; unmatched junction bases: 3. Germline V gene data show CDR1 as LGHNA and CDR2 as YNFKEQ. Here the CDR3 reads CASSQEGQGKETQYF. CDR3 nucleotides: TGTGCCAGCAGCCAAGAGGGACAGGGGAAGGAGACCCAGTACTTC.

This clone was seen a single time. The genes are TRBV4-1 and TRBJ1-5; D call uncertain. Germline V gene data show CDR1 as MGHRA and CDR2 as YSYEKL. Trimming took off 0 bases at V and 10 bases at J, with 10 bases between the two ends. This CDR3 region has 13 residues. CDR3 nucleotides: TGCGCCAGCAGCCAAGATCTCTCCCAACCCCAGCATTTT. It encodes CASSQDLSQPQHF.

As to this clone: The sample contains more than one DNA sequence encoding this CDR3. The V and J genes are TRBV7-9 and TRBJ1-6; D is uncertain. Trimming shortened V by 5 bases and J by 4 bases, and 9 bases separated the two germline ends. CDR3 length equals 14 residues. Germline CDR1 SEHNR, CDR2 FQNEAQ (reference sequence). The CDR3 DNA reads TGTGCCAGCAGCCTCGACGGTTATAATTCACCCCTCCACTTT. Amino acid sequence: CASSLDGYNSPLHF.

J is TRBJ2-3 and V is TRBV19; D tentatively fits TRBD1 or TRBD2 (5 bases each). The CDR3 loop spans 16 amino acids. Germline V gives CDR1 LNHDA, CDR2 SQIVND (reference sequence). Trimming cost V 5 bases and J 4 bases, with 19 bases left between them. The CDR3 is CASSPDHWGSADTQYF. As DNA, the CDR3 is TGTGCCAGTAGTCCCGACCACTGGGGGAGCGCAGATACGCAGTATTTT.

The J gene is TRBJ2-7, the V gene TRBV10-3; D may be TRBD1 (6 bases). Looked up from germline, CDR1 is ENHRY and CDR2 is SYGVKD. Trimming pared 10 bases from V and 2 bases from J, leaving 15 bases between. There are 13 residues in the CDR3. The DNA for the CDR3 is TGTGCCACCGCCGGACAGCCAGCCTACGAGCAGTACTTC. As protein: CATAGQPAYEQYF.

J is TRBJ2-7 and V is TRBV6-5; 10 nucleotides match TRBD2. The ends lost 8 bases at V and 4 bases at J; junction bases unmatched: 8. The CDR3 is 14 residues long. The germline gives CDR1 MNHEY, CDR2 SVGAGI. In DNA, the CDR3 is TGTGCCAGCTCCCCGACTAGCGGGCCGTACGAGCAGTACTTC. Translated, it gives CASSPTSGPYEQYF.